This T cell receptor beta chain came from a study of blood T cell repertoires in COVID-19 (dated by TCRdb to the early 2020s). In terms of the full investigation: The collaborator samples originated in the United States, Italy and Spain and spanned the acute and convalescent phases of COVID-19. The prospective study material was composed of cDNA or gDNA derived from T cells, B-cell-depleted T cells, or PBMCs. Deeply sampled blood TCRbeta repertoires from subjects exposed to, actively infected with, or recovered from COVID-19 were included in the dataset. The repertoires were released in a freely available public database meant as a resource for research on the immune response to SARS-CoV-2. The samples were drawn from two sources: the first 160 participants of the ongoing ImmuneRACE study, and 1,200 or so subjects contributed by 6 global collaborators. A de-identified subject ID, COVID-19 status, age in years and sex were almost always included in the sample metadata. Where available, HLA class I and class II types were taken from metadata supplied by the sample provider and were not determined by assay-based typing. What the study reported, not specific to this receptor: The amount of clinical and demographic metadata varied by source and participant and was provided uncurated.

Each collaborating institution followed its own protocols to collect whole blood in K2EDTA tubes. For TCRbeta analysis, collaborators shipped samples as frozen whole blood, isolated PBMCs, or DNA extracted from either of those sample types. The germline V gene encodes CDR1 MNHNS and CDR2 SASEGT. The CDR3 covers 16 residues, taking in both the cysteine and the phenylalanine. Only the CDR3 region is kept as DNA, spanning 48 bases read in frame from base 1. Trimming accounts for 3 bases at V and 3 bases at J, while the number of junction bases matched to no gene is 5. A word on this clone: The target of this receptor is not known. Base qualities are missing; no much larger clone stands one base away.

TCRbeta CDR3 regions were amplified from genomic DNA using the immunoSEQ Assay, a bias-controlled multiplex PCR. As for the authors' bioinformatics: The number of nucleated cells in each sample was estimated by amplification of reference gene primers within the assay. Sequence reads were collapsed and filtered to measure the absolute abundance of every unique TCRbeta CDR3 rearrangement. For each sample, productive Simpson clonality was calculated as the square root of Simpson's diversity index over productive rearrangements. The source is immuneACCESS, and TCRdb retained only in-frame sequences with V and J called. Part of the clones is not carried over; for the studies checked, unresolved V genes explain less than half of this, and the remainder is unexplained. The V and J calls and the clone size are those of that table, but D and trimming were determined from the DNA. The table for this sample lists approximately 65,000 clones; more than 70% of them were counted only once. The ten largest clones represent 3.5% to 5% of the sample.

The rearranged chain carries TRBV6-1 and TRBJ2-3; TRBD2 matches 11 bases in the middle. The TCR comes from a man aged 45-65 years with acute or convalescent COVID-19. Sequences were obtained from peripheral blood. The CDR3 protein is CASSEVIAGGTDTQYF. The nucleotide sequence reads as follows: TGTGCCAGCAGTGAGGTTATAGCGGGAGGGACAGATACGCAGTATTTT.